This T cell receptor (beta chain) stems from a study of molecular identifiers for immune sequencing clone quantification. Study-wide points: Clones exceeding 20 RNA copies carried over 97% of effector molecules but under 1% of naive-cell molecules.

About this clonotype: The antigen remains undetermined. One base away lies a much larger clone, so this may be a sequencing read error.

TCRdb reanalysed the PCR reads using MiXCR and keeps one entry per CDR3 protein. The sample includes nearly 55,000 distinct CDR3 sequences, roughly a third seen only once; the top ten take 3% to 4.5%. Naive CD8 T cells were FACS-sorted by CD8+CD4-CCR7+CD45RA+ markers. Per the germline V gene, CDR1 is SQVTM and CDR2 is ANQGSEA. The CDR3 has 12 amino acids. The genes are TRBV29-1 and TRBJ1-1; tentatively, D is TRBD1 (5 bases). The TCR was taken from a human donor in good health. Some libraries in this study had Jurkat cell RNA spiked in. Sequenced input: naive CD8+ T cells from blood, with Jurkat cell RNA spiked in. The subset here: FACS-sorted CD8+CD4-CCR7+CD45RA+ naive T cells. The CDR3 DNA is TGCAGCGTTGGGGGGGTCCCTACTGAAGCTATCTTT. It encodes CSVGGVPTEAIF.